One and the same sample provided the 32 T cell receptor beta chains below, sequenced in a study of blood T cell repertoires in COVID-19. TCRdb's table, derived via immunoSEQ multiplex PCR, lists solely in-frame clones and lacks some. The sample comprises tens of thousands of clones, 79% of which are singletons, and about 20% rests with the top ten. Source material: peripheral blood. The receptors were sampled from a woman over 75 with active or convalescent COVID-19.

The chain is built from TRBV6-5 and TRBJ1-2; D is uncertain. CDR3 length: 15 residues. V lost 4 bases and J lost 4, with 16 bases in between. The germline gives CDR1 MNHEY, CDR2 SVGAGI. The CDR3, as DNA: TGTGCCAGCAGTTTACGTAGATCGACTGTCTATGGCTACACCTTC. Translation gives CASSLRRSTVYGYTF.

This clone came up once. This chain links TRBV30 with TRBJ2-3; 8 nucleotides agree with TRBD2. The CDR3 sequence is 15 residues long. Germline lookup yields CDR1 GTSNPN and CDR2 SVGIG (reference sequence). The junction had 6 bases not matched to a gene; V was cut back by 2 bases and J by 2 bases. The CDR3 bases are TGTGCCTGGAGTAGACGGGGGGGGAACACAGATACGCAGTATTTT. Its protein product is CAWSRRGGNTDTQYF.

This sequence joins TRBV3-1 (or the pseudogene TRBV3-2) and TRBJ2-1, with TRBD1 identical over 7 bases. After removal of 0 bases from V and 8 bases from J, the junction contained 10 bases not matched to a gene. The CDR3 length is 16 residues. CDR1 is LGHDT and CDR2 is YNNKEL in the germline V gene (reference sequence). The CDR3 coding sequence is TGTGCCAGCAGCCAAGACGATACAGGGGCCCCCCATGAGCAGTTCTTC. Translated, it gives CASSQDDTGAPHEQFF.

The chain combines TRBV4-2 with TRBJ1-4, with TRBD1 identical over 7 bases. The V and J ends lost 5 bases and 8 bases, in that order; junction bases with no gene match: 26. Germline CDR1 and CDR2: LGHNA and YNFKEQ. There are 20 residues in the CDR3. In DNA form, the CDR3 reads TGTGCCAGCAGCGAGTACCCCGCCGGGACAGCAGTAGACTTTAGGGAAAAACTGTTTTTT. It specifies CASSEYPAGTAVDFREKLFF.

J is TRBJ1-4 and V is TRBV5-1; TRBD1 aligns across 11 bases. The CDR3 consists of 15 residues. Per germline, CDR1 SGHRS and CDR2 YFSETQ. V shed 3 bases, J shed 10 bases, and the junction held 8 bases outside the gene matches. The CDR3 here is CASSWGTGGLVKLFF. Written as DNA, the CDR3 is TGCGCCAGCAGCTGGGGGACAGGGGGACTTGTAAAACTGTTTTTT.

V is TRBV7-8 and J is TRBJ1-5; 8 bases agree with TRBD1. Germline V gene data show CDR1 as SGHVS and CDR2 as FQNEAQ. V lost 1 base, J lost 4 bases, and 6 bases stayed unmatched. The length of the CDR3 is 16 residues. CDR3 residues: CASSLGWDRRNQPQHF. CDR3 coding DNA: TGTGCCAGCAGCTTAGGGTGGGACAGGCGAAATCAGCCCCAGCATTTT.

This clone was seen once. The CDR3 DNA is TGTGCCAGCAGCTTAAGCCAGGGAGGGAACTATGGCTACACCTTC. This sequence encodes CASSLSQGGNYGYTF. The rearrangement uses TRBV11-2 and TRBJ1-2; D perhaps matches TRBD1 (5 bases). This CDR3 spans 15 amino acids. V lost 2 bases and J 2 bases, leaving 12 bases between the germline ends. CDR1 SGHAT and CDR2 FQNNGV come from the germline V gene.

The sample holds a few counts of this clone. V is TRBV11-2 and J is TRBJ2-7; D ambiguous. This CDR3 is built from 14 residues. Germline V CDR1 and CDR2: SGHAT, FQNNGV. Trimming shortened V by 5 bases and J by 4 bases, and 15 bases separated the two germline ends. This CDR3 is CASSPNPRGYEQYF. In nucleotides, the CDR3 is TGTGCCAGCAGCCCCAACCCCCGAGGTTACGAGCAGTACTTC.

This clone was seen a single time. V gene TRBV5-5 combines with J gene TRBJ1-2; weak D call: TRBD1 (5 bases). The V end lost 4 bases, the J end lost 4 bases, and 8 bases lay between the germline ends. The CDR3 loop spans 12 amino acids. Per the germline V gene, CDR1 is SGHKS and CDR2 is YYEKEE (reference sequence). CDR3 loop: CASSVDSYGYTF. DNA of the CDR3: TGTGCCAGCAGCGTAGACAGCTATGGCTACACCTTC.

The chain combines TRBV27 with TRBJ2-7, with TRBD1 identical over 9 bases. V lost 2 bases to trimming and J lost 2 bases; unmatched junction nucleotides: 1. The CDR3 contains 14 residues. CDR1 MNHEY and CDR2 SMNVEV come from the germline V gene (reference sequence). This CDR3 is CASSLRTGAYEQYF. The CDR3, as DNA: TGTGCCAGCAGTTTACGGACAGGGGCCTACGAGCAGTACTTC.

The rearrangement uses TRBV27 and TRBJ1-1, with 9 positions matching TRBD1. The CDR3 runs to 15 residues. CDR1 MNHEY and CDR2 SMNVEV come from the germline V gene (reference sequence). The ends lost 2 bases at V and 3 bases at J; junction bases unmatched: 4. DNA of the CDR3: TGTGCCAGCAGTTTAGGACAGGGGCGGTACACTGAAGCTTTCTTT. Translation gives CASSLGQGRYTEAFF.

This chain links TRBV24-1 with TRBJ2-2; 7 bases line up with TRBD2. The V gene end was trimmed by 9 bases and the J gene end by 4 bases; junction bases not matched to a gene: 4. Looked up from germline, CDR1 is KGHDR and CDR2 is SFDVKD. The CDR3 totals 13 residues. CDR3 loop: CATGGGLTGELFF. CDR3 nucleotides: TGTGCCACCGGGGGGGGTCTCACCGGGGAGCTGTTTTTT.

Only a few counts were recorded for this clone. The chain combines TRBV20-1 with TRBJ1-1; D is unclear. The germline V and J ends were trimmed by 3 bases and 5 bases, with 10 bases remaining between them. CDR3 length: 12 residues. Germline CDR1 DFQATT, CDR2 SNEGSKA (reference sequence). The CDR3 nucleotides are TGCAGTGCTAGTTGGCGCGGGACTGAAGCTTTCTTT. This gives the protein CSASWRGTEAFF.

V and J are TRBV18 and TRBJ1-1, with D uncertain. The CDR3 extends over 13 amino acids. Trimming took off 2 bases at V and 5 bases at J, with 9 bases between the two ends. Germline-derived CDR1 and CDR2 are KGHSH and LQKENI. The CDR3 protein is CASSPGQMTEAFF. The CDR3 DNA follows: TGTGCCAGCTCACCAGGGCAAATGACTGAAGCTTTCTTT.

The chain links TRBV19 to TRBJ1-1; 7 nucleotides match TRBD1. Trimming at V came to 4 bases and at J to 1 base, leaving 3 bases not matched to a gene. This CDR3 region has 14 residues. Germline values: CDR1 LNHDA, CDR2 SQIVND (reference sequence). CDR3 residues: CASSTTGQNTEAFF. In nucleotides, the CDR3 is TGTGCCAGTAGTACGACAGGGCAGAACACTGAAGCTTTCTTT.

V is TRBV19 and J is TRBJ1-6; D is perhaps TRBD1 (6 bases). CDR3 length: 15 residues. The germline CDR1 and CDR2 sequences are LNHDA and SQIVND (reference sequence). The V end lost 5 bases, the J end lost 8 bases, and 16 bases lay between the germline ends. Written as DNA, the CDR3 is TGTGCCAGTAGTCCTGCCAGGGGTGGGGATTCACCCCTCCACTTT. This sequence encodes CASSPARGGDSPLHF.

The chain combines TRBV6-1 with TRBJ1-3; the D is unclear. The V end lost 3 bases, the J end lost 0 bases, and 18 bases lay between the germline ends. The CDR3 runs 18 residues. Germline V CDR1 and CDR2: MNHNS, SASEGT. CDR3 in amino acids: CASSEVGGPNVSGNTIYF. The CDR3 DNA reads TGTGCCAGCAGTGAGGTAGGAGGGCCCAACGTCTCTGGAAACACCATATATTTT.

The chain combines TRBV19 with TRBJ2-7; 7 bases agree with TRBD2. This CDR3 spans 14 amino acids. Germline trimming cut 2 bases from V and 5 bases from J; bases unmatched to any gene: 6. Germline V gene lookup returns CDR1 LNHDA and CDR2 SQIVND (reference sequence). The DNA for the CDR3 is TGTGCCAGTAGTATACTCGGGGGGATCCACGAGCAGTACTTC. Translation gives CASSILGGIHEQYF.

The chain employs TRBV25-1 and TRBJ2-5, with D possibly TRBD1 on 6 matching bases. Germline CDR1 is MGHDK and CDR2 is SYGVNS. The CDR3 length is 16 residues. With 3 bases removed from V and 1 base from J, the gap between germline ends came to 15 bases. The CDR3 DNA follows: TGTGCCAGCAGTGATTTTGTGGGGGCAACCCAAGAGACCCAGTACTTC. Protein product: CASSDFVGATQETQYF. Based on the CDR3 plus reference TRBV25-1 and TRBJ2-5, the full variable domain is EADIYQTPRYLVIGTGKKITLECSQTMGHDKMYWYQQDPGMELHLIHYSYGVNSTEKGDLSSESTVSRIRTEHFPLTLESARPSHTSQYLCASSDFVGATQETQYFGPGTRLLVL.

This clone was counted once. At one of its ends the junction is not consistent with the germline gene, which may arise from a read error. J is TRBJ1-2 and V is TRBV4-2; 8 positions agree with TRBD1. CDR3 length: 17 amino acids. Per germline, CDR1 LGHNA and CDR2 YNFKEQ. Here the CDR3 DNA reads TGTGCCAGCAGACAAGCGTCCGGGACAGGTTCTAACTATGGCTACACCTTC. Its protein is CASRQASGTGSNYGYTF.

This chain joins TRBV5-1 and TRBJ2-5; 10 bases are a match to TRBD2. Germline V lookup: CDR1 SGHRS, CDR2 YFSETQ. V shed 6 bases and J 3 bases; nucleotides not matched to a gene: 5. The CDR3 contains 14 residues. The CDR3 sequence: CASTSGGAEETQYF. CDR3 nucleotide sequence: TGCGCCAGCACCAGCGGGGGGGCTGAAGAGACCCAGTACTTC.

The genes are TRBV3-1 (or the pseudogene TRBV3-2) and TRBJ2-6; D remains ambiguous. The germline V gene has CDR1 LGHDT and CDR2 YNNKEL (reference sequence). V lost 3 bases to trimming and J lost 4 bases, with 10 bases between them. CDR3 length: 15 amino acids. This CDR3 reads CASSHRLAGANVLTF. CDR3 nucleotide sequence: TGTGCCAGCAGCCACCGCCTGGCCGGGGCCAACGTCCTGACTTTC.

The CDR3 region is CASSFGLLGYGYTF. DNA of the CDR3: TGTGCCAGTAGTTTCGGACTGTTAGGCTATGGCTACACCTTC. J is TRBJ1-2 and V is TRBV19; D unclear. The CDR3 is 14 amino acids. Trimming removed 5 bases from V and 4 bases from J, with 14 bases in between. Germline lookup yields CDR1 LNHDA and CDR2 SQIVND (reference sequence). The complete variable domain, with remaining parts taken from reference TRBV19 and TRBJ1-2, reads DGGITQSPKYLFRKEGQNVTLSCEQNLNHDAMYWYRQDPGQGLRLIYYSQIVNDFQKGDIAEGYSVSREKKESFPLTVTSAQKNPTAFYLCASSFGLLGYGYTFGSGTRLTVV.

J is TRBJ1-6 and V is TRBV1; whether TRBD1, the table's D call, matches the DNA was not checked. TRBV1 is given as a pseudogene. This CDR3 has 17 amino acids. CDR3 sequence reads: CTSTRATGSSYNSPLHF. Here the CDR3 DNA reads TGCACCAGTACCCGAGCCACAGGGAGCTCCTATAATTCACCCCTCCACTTT.

The chain uses TRBV29-1 and TRBJ1-1, with D uncertain. Germline-derived CDR1 and CDR2 are SQVTM and ANQGSEA. Trimming took 6 bases from V and 3 from J, leaving 11 bases between them. The length of the CDR3 is 12 residues. CDR3 bases: TGCAGCGTCGGGTCCTTGGACACTGAAGCTTTCTTT. Encoded protein: CSVGSLDTEAFF.

The genes are TRBV29-1 and TRBJ1-1; TRBD1 aligns across 9 bases. CDR3 length: 15 amino acids. Germline CDR1 is SQVTM and CDR2 is ANQGSEA. After removal of 5 bases from V and 4 bases from J, the junction contained 11 bases not matched to a gene. The DNA for the CDR3 is TGCAGCGTTTTAGGTGAAGTACAGGGGGCCACTGAAGCTTTCTTT. This gives the protein CSVLGEVQGATEAFF.

The chain recombines TRBV5-1 with TRBJ2-7, with D tentatively TRBD1 (9 bases). Germline assignment: CDR1 SGHRS and CDR2 YFSETQ. V lost 7 bases, J lost 4 bases, and 21 bases lay in between. This CDR3 comprises 15 residues. CDR3 DNA sequence: TGCGCCAGCGAGCCGGGAGGGACAGGGACTTACGAGCAGTACTTC. This translates into CASEPGGTGTYEQYF.

The chain links TRBV19 to TRBJ2-5; D gene uncertain. The V gene's germline CDR1 is LNHDA and CDR2 SQIVND (reference sequence). V was shortened by 7 bases and J by 5 bases, with 14 bases between the two germline ends. The CDR3 has 13 amino acids. The CDR3 DNA sequence: TGTGCCAGTACCCCGGGTCCCCGGGAGACCCAGTACTTC. Its protein is CASTPGPRETQYF. The whole variable domain, filled in from reference TRBV19 and TRBJ2-5, reads DGGITQSPKYLFRKEGQNVTLSCEQNLNHDAMYWYRQDPGQGLRLIYYSQIVNDFQKGDIAEGYSVSREKKESFPLTVTSAQKNPTAFYLCASTPGPRETQYFGPGTRLLVL.

In the case of this clone: Additional DNA sequences in this sample encode the identical CDR3. The rearrangement links TRBV3-1 (or the pseudogene TRBV3-2) to TRBJ1-2; 8 bases are shared with TRBD1. The CDR3 length is 13 residues. The germline V gene has CDR1 LGHDT and CDR2 YNNKEL (reference sequence). J gave up 3 bases and V 4 bases, and 1 base lay outside the gene matches. The CDR3 bases are TGTGCCAGCAGCCCACAGGGGGACTATGGCTACACCTTC. Translated: CASSPQGDYGYTF.

The rearrangement joins TRBV25-1 to TRBJ1-1; 7 bases match TRBD1. CDR3 length: 14 residues. Germline V gene sequence: CDR1 MGHDK, CDR2 SYGVNS. With 6 bases clipped from V and 7 bases from J, the junction kept 11 bases outside the gene matches. CDR3 sequence: CASSTTSGGVEAFF. The CDR3 nucleotides are TGTGCCAGCAGCACAACCTCAGGGGGAGTTGAAGCTTTCTTT.

The chain combines TRBV10-2 with TRBJ2-2; possibly TRBD1 for D (6 bases). Germline-derived CDR1 and CDR2 are WSHSY and SAAADI. Trimming cost V 5 bases and J 6 bases, with 10 bases left between them. The CDR3 contains 13 residues. The CDR3 is CASSLKGAGELFF. The CDR3 coding sequence is TGCGCCAGCAGTTTAAAGGGGGCCGGGGAGCTGTTTTTT.

The chain couples TRBV9 to TRBJ2-2, with D tentatively TRBD1 (6 bases). Germline CDR1 reads SGDLS; CDR2 reads YYNGEE. The ends were cut back, 1 base at V and 7 bases at J, with 8 bases in the middle. This CDR3 spans 13 amino acids. CDR3 nucleotides: TGTGCCAGCAGCGTACAGGGGCTCGGGGAGCTGTTTTTT. Translation: CASSVQGLGELFF.